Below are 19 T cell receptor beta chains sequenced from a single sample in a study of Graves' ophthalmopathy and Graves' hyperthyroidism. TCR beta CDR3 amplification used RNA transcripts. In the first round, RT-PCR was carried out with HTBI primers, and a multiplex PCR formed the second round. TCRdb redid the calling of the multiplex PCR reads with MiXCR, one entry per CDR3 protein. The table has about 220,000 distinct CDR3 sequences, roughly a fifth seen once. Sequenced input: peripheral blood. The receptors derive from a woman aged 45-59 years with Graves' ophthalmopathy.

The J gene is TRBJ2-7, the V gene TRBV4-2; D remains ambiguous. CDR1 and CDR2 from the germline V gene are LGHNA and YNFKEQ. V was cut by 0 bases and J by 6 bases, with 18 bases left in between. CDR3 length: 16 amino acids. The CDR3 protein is CASSQDRTSRLREQYF. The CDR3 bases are TGTGCCAGCAGCCAAGATAGAACCTCCCGTCTGCGCGAGCAGTACTTC.

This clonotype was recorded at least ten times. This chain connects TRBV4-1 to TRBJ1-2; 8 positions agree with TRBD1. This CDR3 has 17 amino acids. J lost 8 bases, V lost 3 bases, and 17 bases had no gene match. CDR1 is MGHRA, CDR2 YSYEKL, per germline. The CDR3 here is CASSHQFGQGSSSGYTF. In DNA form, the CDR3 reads TGCGCCAGCAGCCACCAATTTGGACAGGGCTCTTCGTCAGGCTACACCTTC.

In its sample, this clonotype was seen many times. The CDR3 DNA is TGTGCCAGCAGCCCAGGGACAATACCCGTCCAAGAGACCCAGTACTTC. It translates to CASSPGTIPVQETQYF. The chain joins TRBV7-6 to TRBJ2-5; D might be TRBD1 (6 bases). The CDR3 length is 16 residues. V lost 5 bases to trimming and J lost 1 base, with 17 bases between them. Germline CDR1 SGHVS, CDR2 FNYEAQ.

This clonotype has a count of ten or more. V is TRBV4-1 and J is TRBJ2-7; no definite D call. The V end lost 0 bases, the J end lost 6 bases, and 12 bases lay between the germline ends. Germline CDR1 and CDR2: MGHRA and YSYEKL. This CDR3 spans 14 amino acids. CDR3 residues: CASSQDAYLGEQYF. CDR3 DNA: TGCGCCAGCAGCCAAGACGCCTACCTGGGCGAGCAGTACTTC.

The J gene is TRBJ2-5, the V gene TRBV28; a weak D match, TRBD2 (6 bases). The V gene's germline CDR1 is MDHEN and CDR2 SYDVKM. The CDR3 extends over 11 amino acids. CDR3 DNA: TGTGCAGTAGCGGTACAAGAGACCCAGTACTTC. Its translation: CAVAVQETQYF.

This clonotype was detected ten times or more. CDR3 amino acids: CASSYSTSGRFETQYF. CDR3 coding DNA: TGTGCCAGCAGTTACTCGACTAGCGGGAGGTTTGAGACCCAGTACTTC. The rearrangement links TRBV6-5 to TRBJ2-5; 13 nucleotides match TRBD2. V shed 0 bases and J 5 bases; nucleotides not matched to a gene: 3. The germline CDR1 and CDR2 sequences are MNHEY and SVGAGI. The CDR3 is made up of 16 amino acids.

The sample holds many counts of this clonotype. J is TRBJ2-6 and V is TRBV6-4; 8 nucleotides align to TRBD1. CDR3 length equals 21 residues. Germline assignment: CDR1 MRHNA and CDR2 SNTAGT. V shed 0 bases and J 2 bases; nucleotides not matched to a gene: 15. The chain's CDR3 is CASSDSAVWGRGRAGANVLTF. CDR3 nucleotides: TGTGCCAGCAGTGACTCCGCCGTATGGGGCAGGGGGCGCGCTGGGGCCAACGTCCTGACTTTC.

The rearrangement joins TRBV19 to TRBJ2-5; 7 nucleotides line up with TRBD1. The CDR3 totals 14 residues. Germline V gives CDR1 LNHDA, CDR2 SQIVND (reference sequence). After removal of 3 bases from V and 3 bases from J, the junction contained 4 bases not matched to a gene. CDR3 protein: CASSMMGTEETQYF. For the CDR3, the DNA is TGTGCCAGTAGTATGATGGGGACAGAAGAGACCCAGTACTTC.

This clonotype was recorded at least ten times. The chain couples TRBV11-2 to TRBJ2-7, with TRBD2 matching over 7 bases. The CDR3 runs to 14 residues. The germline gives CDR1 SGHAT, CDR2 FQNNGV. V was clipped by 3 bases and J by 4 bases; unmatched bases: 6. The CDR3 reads CASSFGTTSYEQYF. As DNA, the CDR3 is TGTGCCAGCAGCTTCGGGACTACCTCTTACGAGCAGTACTTC.

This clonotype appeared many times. CDR3 amino acids: CASSPLWSETQYF. CDR3 nucleotide sequence: TGTGCCAGCTCACCACTGTGGTCAGAGACCCAGTACTTC. The chain couples TRBV18 to TRBJ2-5; D unclear. Deletions cut 1 base from V and 4 bases from J, with 7 bases between. The germline gives CDR1 KGHSH, CDR2 LQKENI. The CDR3 totals 13 residues.

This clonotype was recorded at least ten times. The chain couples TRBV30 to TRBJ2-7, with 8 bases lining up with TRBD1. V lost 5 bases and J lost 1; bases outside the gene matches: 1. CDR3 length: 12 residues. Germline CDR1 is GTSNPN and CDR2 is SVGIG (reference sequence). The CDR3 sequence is CAWDRGSYEQYF. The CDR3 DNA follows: TGTGCCTGGGACAGGGGATCCTACGAGCAGTACTTC.

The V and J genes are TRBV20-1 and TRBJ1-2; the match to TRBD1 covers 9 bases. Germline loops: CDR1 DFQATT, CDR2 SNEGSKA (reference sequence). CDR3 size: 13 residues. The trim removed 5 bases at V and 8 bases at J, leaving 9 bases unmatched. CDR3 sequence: CSAASGTGRGYTF. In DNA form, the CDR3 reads TGCAGTGCTGCGTCCGGGACAGGGCGCGGCTACACCTTC.

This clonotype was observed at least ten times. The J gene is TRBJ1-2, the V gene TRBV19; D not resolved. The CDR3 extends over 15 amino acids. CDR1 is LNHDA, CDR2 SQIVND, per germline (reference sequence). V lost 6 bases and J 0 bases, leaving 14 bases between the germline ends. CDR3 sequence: CASSEGRPPNYGYTF. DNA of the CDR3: TGTGCCAGTAGCGAGGGCAGGCCCCCTAACTATGGCTACACCTTC.

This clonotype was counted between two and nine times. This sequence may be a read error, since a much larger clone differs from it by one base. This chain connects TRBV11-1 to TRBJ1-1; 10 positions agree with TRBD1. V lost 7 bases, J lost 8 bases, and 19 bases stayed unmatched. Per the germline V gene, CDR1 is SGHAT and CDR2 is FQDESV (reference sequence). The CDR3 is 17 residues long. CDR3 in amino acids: CASISQGDRGIFSEAFF. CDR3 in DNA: TGTGCCAGCATCTCCCAGGGGGACAGGGGAATTTTCTCCGAAGCTTTCTTT.

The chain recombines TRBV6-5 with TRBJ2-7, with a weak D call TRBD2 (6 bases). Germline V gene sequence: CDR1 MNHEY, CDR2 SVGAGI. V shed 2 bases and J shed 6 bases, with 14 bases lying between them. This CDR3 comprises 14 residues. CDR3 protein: CASSYGGAPSEQYF. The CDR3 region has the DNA TGTGCCAGCAGTTACGGCGGGGCACCTTCCGAGCAGTACTTC.

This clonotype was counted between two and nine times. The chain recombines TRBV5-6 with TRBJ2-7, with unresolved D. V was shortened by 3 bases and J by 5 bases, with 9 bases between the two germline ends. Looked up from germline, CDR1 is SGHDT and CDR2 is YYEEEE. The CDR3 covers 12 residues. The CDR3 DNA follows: TGTGCCAGCAGCTCTACGGTGGACGAGCAGTACTTC. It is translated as CASSSTVDEQYF.

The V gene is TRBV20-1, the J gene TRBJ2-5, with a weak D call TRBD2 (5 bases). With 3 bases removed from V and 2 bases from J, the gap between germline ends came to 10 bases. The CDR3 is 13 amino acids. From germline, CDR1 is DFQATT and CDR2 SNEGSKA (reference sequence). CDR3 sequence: CSASGDQQETQYF. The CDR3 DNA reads TGCAGTGCTAGCGGGGATCAACAAGAGACCCAGTACTTC.

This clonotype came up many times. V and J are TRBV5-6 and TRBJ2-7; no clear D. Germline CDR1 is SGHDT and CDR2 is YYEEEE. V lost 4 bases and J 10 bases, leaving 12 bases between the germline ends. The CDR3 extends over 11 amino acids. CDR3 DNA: TGTGCCAGCAGCGCGAGCAGGATCCAGTACTTC. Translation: CASSASRIQYF.

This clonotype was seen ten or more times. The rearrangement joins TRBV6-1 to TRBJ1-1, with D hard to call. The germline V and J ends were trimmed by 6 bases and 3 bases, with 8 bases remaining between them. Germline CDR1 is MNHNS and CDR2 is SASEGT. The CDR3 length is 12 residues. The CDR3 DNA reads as TGTGCCAGCAGCCCAGGACACACTGAAGCTTTCTTT. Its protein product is CASSPGHTEAFF.